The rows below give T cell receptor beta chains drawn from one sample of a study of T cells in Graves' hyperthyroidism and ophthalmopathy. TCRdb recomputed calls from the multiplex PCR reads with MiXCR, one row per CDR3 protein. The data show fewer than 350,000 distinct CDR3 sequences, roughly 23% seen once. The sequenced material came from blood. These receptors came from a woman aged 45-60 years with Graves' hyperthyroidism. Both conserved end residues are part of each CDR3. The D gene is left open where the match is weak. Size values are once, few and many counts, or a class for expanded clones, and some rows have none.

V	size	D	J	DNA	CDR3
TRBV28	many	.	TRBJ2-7	TGTGCCAGCAGTTTGGGCCCCCTAGCGAGGCTGTACTCCTACGAGCAGTACTTC	CASSLGPLARLYSYEQYF
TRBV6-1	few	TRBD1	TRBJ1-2	TGTGCCAGCAGTCCGACAGGGGGCGGGTATGGCTACACCTTC	CASSPTGGGYGYTF
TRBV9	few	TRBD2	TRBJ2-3	TGTGCCAGCAGCGTAACTAGCGAGCGCACAGATACGCAGTATTTT	CASSVTSERTDTQYF
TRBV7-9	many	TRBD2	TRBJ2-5	TGTGCCAGCAGCTTCTTAAGCGGGAGTTACCAAGAGACCCAGTACTTC	CASSFLSGSYQETQYF
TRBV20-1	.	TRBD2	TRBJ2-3	TGCAGTGCTATCACGGGACTAGCGGGGTCCGATACGCAGTATTTT	CSAITGLAGSDTQYF
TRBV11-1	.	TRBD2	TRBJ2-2	TGTGCCAGCAGCCGACGGACTAGCGGGGGGGCCCTCGGAACCGGGGAGCTGTTTTTT	CASSRRTSGGALGTGELFF
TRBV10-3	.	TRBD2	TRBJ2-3	TGTGCCAGTTTGCAGACTAGCGGGAGGCCGACGCAGTATTTT	CASLQTSGRPTQYF
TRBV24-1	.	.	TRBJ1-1	TGTGCCACCAGTGACTCGGACGGCCTGTATGAAGCTTTCTTT	CATSDSDGLYEAFF
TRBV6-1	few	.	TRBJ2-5	TGTGCCAGCAGGAACCGTGGCAGGGTCTGGCAAGAGACCCAGTACTTC	CASRNRGRVWQETQYF
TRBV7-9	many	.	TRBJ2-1	TGTGCCAGCAGCCAGACCGGGAAATACAATGAGCAGTTCTTC	CASSQTGKYNEQFF
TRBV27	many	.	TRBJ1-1	TGTGCCAGCAGAGGGACCCCTAAGCCTGAAGCTTTCTTT	CASRGTPKPEAFF
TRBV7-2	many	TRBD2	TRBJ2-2	TGTGCCAGCAGCTTATCGGCGGGGGGGCCGATCACCGGGGAGCTGTTTTTT	CASSLSAGGPITGELFF
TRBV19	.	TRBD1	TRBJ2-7	TGTGCCAGTAGTAGGGACAGCACAAACTACGAGCAGTACTTC	CASSRDSTNYEQYF
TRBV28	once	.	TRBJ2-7	TGTGCCAGCAGTGAACCGGGATTCACTAACTCCTACGAGCAGTACTTC	CASSEPGFTNSYEQYF
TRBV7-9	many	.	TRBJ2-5	TGTGCCAGCAGCCTGGACGCTGAAGAGACCCAGTACTTC	CASSLDAEETQYF
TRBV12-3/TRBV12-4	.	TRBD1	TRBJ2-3	TGTGCCAGCAGGTCGGGACAGGGGTCGCAGTATTTT	CASRSGQGSQYF
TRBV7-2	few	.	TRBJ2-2	TGTGCCAGCAGCTCTTGGGAGCTGTTTTTT	CASSSWELFF